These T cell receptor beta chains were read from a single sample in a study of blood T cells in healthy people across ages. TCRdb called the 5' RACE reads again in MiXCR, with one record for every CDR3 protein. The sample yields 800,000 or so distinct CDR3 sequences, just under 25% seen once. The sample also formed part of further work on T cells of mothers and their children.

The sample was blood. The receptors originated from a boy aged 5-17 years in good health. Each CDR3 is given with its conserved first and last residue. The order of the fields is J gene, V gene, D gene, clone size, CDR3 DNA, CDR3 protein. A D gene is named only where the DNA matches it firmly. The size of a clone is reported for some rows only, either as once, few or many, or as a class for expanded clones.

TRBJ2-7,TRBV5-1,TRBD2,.,TGCGCCAGCAGCTCCGGACTAGCGGGGCCCTTCGCGTACGAGCAGTACTTC,CASSSGLAGPFAYEQYF
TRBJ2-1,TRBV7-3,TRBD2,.,TGTGCCAGCAGCCCCGTTCTGCGGGGGGGATACAATGAGCAGTTCTTC,CASSPVLRGGYNEQFF
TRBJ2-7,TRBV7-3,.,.,TGTGCCAGCAGTCAAACCGAGAGACAGTACTTC,CASSQTERQYF
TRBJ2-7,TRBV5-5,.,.,TGTGCCAGCAGCGTGACGGAGCCGTCCTACGAGCAGTACTTC,CASSVTEPSYEQYF
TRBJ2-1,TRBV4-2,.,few,TGTGCCAGCAGCCAAGATCAATACAATGAGCAGTTCTTC,CASSQDQYNEQFF
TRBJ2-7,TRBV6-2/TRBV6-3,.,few,TGTGCCAGCAGTGTTGCCGTGACCTACGAGCAGTACTTC,CASSVAVTYEQYF
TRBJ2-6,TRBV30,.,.,TGTGCCTGGAGTGTAGGAGGGGCTGGGGCCAACGTCCTGACTTTC,CAWSVGGAGANVLTF
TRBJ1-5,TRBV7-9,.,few,TGTGCCAGCAGCTTAGCCGAGGGGCCCCAGCATTTT,CASSLAEGPQHF
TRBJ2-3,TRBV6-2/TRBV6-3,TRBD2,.,TGTGCCAGCACCCACGGGACTAGCGGGAGAGATACGCAGTATTTT,CASTHGTSGRDTQYF
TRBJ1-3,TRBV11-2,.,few,TGTGCCAGCAGCTCCCAACCCTCTGGAAACACCATATATTTT,CASSSQPSGNTIYF
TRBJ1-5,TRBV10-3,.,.,TGTGCCATCGGAGCATCCCCAGGGAATAGCAATCAGCCCCAGCATTTT,CAIGASPGNSNQPQHF
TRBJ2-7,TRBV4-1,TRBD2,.,TGCGCCAGCAGCCAAGATCCCCTGGCGGGGGTCCCGGACGAGCAGTACTTC,CASSQDPLAGVPDEQYF
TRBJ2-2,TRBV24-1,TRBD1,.,TGTGCCACCCAGGGGGCCCGAGGGGAGCTGTTTTTT,CATQGARGELFF
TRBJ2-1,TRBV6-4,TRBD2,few,TGTGCCAGCGCCGTTCTAGCGGGAGACTACAATGAGCAGTTCTTC,CASAVLAGDYNEQFF
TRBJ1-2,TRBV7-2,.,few,TGTGCCAGCAGCCGACAGAACTATGGCTACACCTTC,CASSRQNYGYTF
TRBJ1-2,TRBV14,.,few,TGTGCCAGCAGCCAAGTTAACACTAACTATGGCTACACCTTC,CASSQVNTNYGYTF
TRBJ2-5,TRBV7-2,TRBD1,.,TGTGCCAGCAGCTTCCCCGGACAGGCTAGGGAGACCCAGTACTTC,CASSFPGQARETQYF
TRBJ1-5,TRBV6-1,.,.,TGTGCCAGCAGTGCCAGGGTCGGCAATCAGCCCCAGCATTTT,CASSARVGNQPQHF
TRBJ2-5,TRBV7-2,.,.,TGTGCCAGCAGCTTAGCTGGGCGGATCCAAGAGACCCAGTACTTC,CASSLAGRIQETQYF
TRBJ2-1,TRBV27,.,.,TGTGCCAGCAGTTTTGACAGCCCCTACAATGAGCAGTTCTTC,CASSFDSPYNEQFF
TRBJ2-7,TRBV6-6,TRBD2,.,TGTGCCAGCAGTTTTGCGGCGGGGGGATCATACGAGCAGTACTTC,CASSFAAGGSYEQYF
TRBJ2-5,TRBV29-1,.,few,TGCAGCGTAGGCGCACGGCTTTCTCAAGAGACCCAGTACTTC,CSVGARLSQETQYF
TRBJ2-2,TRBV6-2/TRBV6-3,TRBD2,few,TGTGCCAGCAGTTACAGCGGGAGGGCCACCGGGGAGCTGTTTTTT,CASSYSGRATGELFF
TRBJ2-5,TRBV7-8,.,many,TGTGCCAGCAGCTTAGCTAGGTGGGAGACCCAGTACTTC,CASSLARWETQYF
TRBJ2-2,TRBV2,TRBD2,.,TGTGCCAGCAGTGCAGCGGGAAGCGCCCTGATTCCGAACACCGGGCAGCTGTTTTTT,CASSAAGSALIPNTGQLFF
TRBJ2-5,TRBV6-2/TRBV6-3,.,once,TGTGCCAGCAGTACTAGCCGGGACGGACTATACCAAGAGACCCAGTACTTC,CASSTSRDGLYQETQYF
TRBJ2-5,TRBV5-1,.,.,TGCGCCAGCAGCTTCAGTACCGCCGGAGGGGAGACCCAGTACTTC,CASSFSTAGGETQYF
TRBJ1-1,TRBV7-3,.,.,TGTGCCAGCAGCTTAATGGCAGACACTGAAGCTTTCTTT,CASSLMADTEAFF
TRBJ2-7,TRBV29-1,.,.,TGCAGCGTTGAATCTTCGGGTTACGAGCAGTACTTC,CSVESSGYEQYF
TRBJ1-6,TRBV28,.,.,TGTGCCAGCAGGAGGGATTTTTATTCACCCCTCCACTTT,CASRRDFYSPLHF
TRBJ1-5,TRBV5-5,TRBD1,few,TGTGCCAGCAGCTTGGGGACGACAGGGAGAAATCAGCCCCAGCATTTT,CASSLGTTGRNQPQHF
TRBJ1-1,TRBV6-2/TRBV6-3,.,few,TGTGCCAGCAGCTCACGATTGGGCAAGAGCGGGGTCCCTTTCTTT,CASSSRLGKSGVPFF
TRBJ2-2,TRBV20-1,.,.,TGCAGTGCTAGTGTTAACACCGGGGAGCTGTTTTTT,CSASVNTGELFF
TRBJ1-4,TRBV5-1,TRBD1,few,TGCGCCAGCAGCCCGGGACAGGGCTTGGAAAAACTGTTTTTT,CASSPGQGLEKLFF
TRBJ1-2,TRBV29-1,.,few,TGCAGCGTTTTACAGGGAGACTATGGCTACACCTTC,CSVLQGDYGYTF
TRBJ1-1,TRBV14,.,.,TGTGCCAGCAGCCGCCAGACGGAGGGCCTAGCTTTCTTT,CASSRQTEGLAFF
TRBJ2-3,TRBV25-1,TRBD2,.,TGTGCCAGCAGTGAGATCAGCGGGGGGAGCACAGATACGCAGTATTTT,CASSEISGGSTDTQYF
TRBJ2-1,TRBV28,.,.,TGTGCCAGCAGTTTATGGGGGGGCCCTCCCTACAATGAGCAGTTCTTC,CASSLWGGPPYNEQFF
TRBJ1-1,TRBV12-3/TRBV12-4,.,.,TGTGCCAGCAGGGATCTAACAGGGAATGAAGCTTTCTTT,CASRDLTGNEAFF